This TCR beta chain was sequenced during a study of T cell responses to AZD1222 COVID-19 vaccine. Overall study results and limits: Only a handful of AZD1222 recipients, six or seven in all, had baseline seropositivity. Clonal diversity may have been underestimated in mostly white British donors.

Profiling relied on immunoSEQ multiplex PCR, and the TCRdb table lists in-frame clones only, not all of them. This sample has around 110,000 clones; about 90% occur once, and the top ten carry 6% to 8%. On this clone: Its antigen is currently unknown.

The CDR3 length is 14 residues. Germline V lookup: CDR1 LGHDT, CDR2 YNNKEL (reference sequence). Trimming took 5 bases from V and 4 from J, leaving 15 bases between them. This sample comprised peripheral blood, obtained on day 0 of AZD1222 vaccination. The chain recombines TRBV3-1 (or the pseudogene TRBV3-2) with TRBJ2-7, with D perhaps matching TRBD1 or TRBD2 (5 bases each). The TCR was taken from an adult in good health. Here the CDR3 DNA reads TGTGCCAGCAGCAAACCGGGACCAAGATACGAGCAGTACTTC. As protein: CASSKPGPRYEQYF.